The sequence of this T cell receptor beta chain was determined in a study of T cells in Graves' hyperthyroidism and ophthalmopathy. Extraction of PBMCs used 9 to 10 ml of fresh peripheral blood. This clonotype occurred many times. J was trimmed by 3 bases and V by 6 bases; bases with no gene match: 7. Germline V gene data show CDR1 as KGHSH and CDR2 as LQKENI. The CDR3 runs to 14 residues. Amplification targeted TCR beta CDR3 regions from RNA transcripts. A first-round RT-PCR of the TCR CDR3 used the HTBI primer set. TCRdb fed the multiplex PCR reads into MiXCR, producing one record per CDR3 protein. In the table there are 500,000 to 650,000 distinct CDR3 sequences, 15% to 20% of which are singletons.

The chain links TRBV18 to TRBJ1-1; TRBD1 agrees at 7 bases. This receptor was identified in a woman aged 18-29 years with Graves' ophthalmopathy. Sequencing input: blood. Here the CDR3 DNA reads TGTGCCAGCTCCCTCCGACAGGGCGACACTGAAGCTTTCTTT. Protein product: CASSLRQGDTEAFF.